This T cell receptor beta chain was sequenced for a study of blood T cell repertoires in COVID-19. Across the whole study: The United States, Italy and Spain were the sources of the acute and convalescent COVID-19 samples. The cDNA or gDNA used as material had been derived from T cells, B-cell-depleted T cells, or PBMCs.

In the original processing: Amplification of reference gene primers provided the estimated nucleated cell counts. Assay: immunoSEQ multiplex PCR; the TCRdb copy retains only in-frame clones and omits some. V and J calls and clone size are given by that table; D and trimming were obtained from the DNA. The sample lists over 250,000 clones, roughly nine tenths seen once, with 2% to 2.5% in the top ten. Germline V CDR1 and CDR2: MNHEY, SMNVEV (reference sequence). The CDR3 has 15 amino acids. Trimming left V 6 bases short and J 2 bases short, with 13 bases between. This chain joins TRBV27 and TRBJ2-2; D uncertain. Sequencing input: peripheral blood. The origin of this receptor is a man aged 45 to 65 with acute or convalescent COVID-19. Here the CDR3 reads CASRPWRSNTGELFF. As DNA, the CDR3 is TGTGCCAGCAGACCTTGGAGATCTAACACCGGGGAGCTGTTTTTT.